A selection of T cell receptor beta chains follows, all from one sample in a study of T-cell reconstitution after alpha-beta-depleted transplantation in children. MiXCR was run by TCRdb on the PCR reads, yielding one entry per CDR3 protein. The sample shows 210,000 or so distinct CDR3 sequences, around 9.9% of them seen only once. The sample here was PBMCs, taken before TCRalphabeta/CD19-depleted stem cell transplant. The receptor source for this set is a child younger than two with acute myeloid leukemia, due to receive a stem cell transplant. CDR3s include the opening cysteine and the closing phenylalanine or tryptophan. D genes are given only for firm matches. Some rows mark clone size as missing; the rest say once, few, many or name a class of expanded clone.

J gene: TRBJ2-5
V gene: TRBV18
clone size: few
D gene: -
CDR3 DNA: TGTGCCAGCTCACCACGTAATGGTCAAGAGACCCAGTACTTC
CDR3 protein: CASSPRNGQETQYF

J gene: TRBJ1-6
V gene: TRBV25-1
clone size: many
D gene: TRBD1
CDR3 DNA: TGTGCCAGCAGTGAACAGGGGGCTTCACCCCTCCACTTT
CDR3 protein: CASSEQGASPLHF

J gene: TRBJ2-1
V gene: TRBV11-2
clone size: many
D gene: TRBD2
CDR3 DNA: TGTGCCAGCAGCTTAGTCCCGGGACTAGACCTCAATGAGCAGTTCTTC
CDR3 protein: CASSLVPGLDLNEQFF

J gene: TRBJ2-7
V gene: TRBV20-1
clone size: medium-sized
D gene: -
CDR3 DNA: TGCAGTGCTCGACCCCATAGCTCCTACGAGCAGTACTTC
CDR3 protein: CSARPHSSYEQYF

J gene: TRBJ2-1
V gene: TRBV25-1
clone size: many
D gene: TRBD2
CDR3 DNA: TGTGCCAGCAGTGAAAGCCTAGCGGGCCACAATGAGCAGTTCTTC
CDR3 protein: CASSESLAGHNEQFF

J gene: TRBJ2-1
V gene: TRBV14
clone size: many
D gene: -
CDR3 DNA: TGTGCCAGCGGGAGCGGGTCGAGCTCCTACAATGAGCAGTTCTTC
CDR3 protein: CASGSGSSSYNEQFF

J gene: TRBJ2-7
V gene: TRBV5-1
clone size: many
D gene: TRBD1
CDR3 DNA: TGCGCCAGCAGCTTGGAAAGATACAGGGGACCCAAACCTTACGAGCAGTACTTC
CDR3 protein: CASSLERYRGPKPYEQYF

J gene: TRBJ2-1
V gene: TRBV20-1
clone size: many
D gene: -
CDR3 DNA: TGCAGTGCCCCCGAAAGCCTCTCCTACAATGAGCAGTTCTTC
CDR3 protein: CSAPESLSYNEQFF

J gene: TRBJ1-5
V gene: TRBV2
clone size: many
D gene: -
CDR3 DNA: TGTGCCAGCAGTGAAGGGGTCAATCAGCCCCAGCATTTT
CDR3 protein: CASSEGVNQPQHF

J gene: TRBJ1-4
V gene: TRBV20-1
clone size: many
D gene: -
CDR3 DNA: TGCAGTGCTAGGGGAGGGGAGGGTGAAAAACTGTTTTTT
CDR3 protein: CSARGGEGEKLFF

J gene: TRBJ2-5
V gene: TRBV6-5
clone size: many
D gene: -
CDR3 DNA: TGTGCCAGCAGTTACCGGGGGATAGAGACCCAGTACTTC
CDR3 protein: CASSYRGIETQYF

J gene: TRBJ2-7
V gene: TRBV7-2
clone size: many
D gene: TRBD1
CDR3 DNA: TGTGCCAGCAGCCGACAGGGGACCTCCGACGAGCAGTACTTC
CDR3 protein: CASSRQGTSDEQYF

J gene: TRBJ2-1
V gene: TRBV29-1
clone size: many
D gene: -
CDR3 DNA: TGCAGCGTCGGTTATAAGAGCTCCTACAATGAGCAGTTCTTC
CDR3 protein: CSVGYKSSYNEQFF

J gene: TRBJ2-2
V gene: TRBV15
clone size: many
D gene: TRBD1
CDR3 DNA: TGTGCCACCAGCGCCCGACAGGGAGCGGCCGGGGAGCTGTTTTTT
CDR3 protein: CATSARQGAAGELFF

J gene: TRBJ1-1
V gene: TRBV6-1
clone size: many
D gene: -
CDR3 DNA: TGTGCCAGCAGCCTACAGTCGCGCACTGAAGCTTTCTTT
CDR3 protein: CASSLQSRTEAFF

J gene: TRBJ2-3
V gene: TRBV6-1
clone size: many
D gene: -
CDR3 DNA: TGTGCCACCTCAGAGACAGATACGCAGTATTTT
CDR3 protein: CATSETDTQYF

J gene: TRBJ2-3
V gene: TRBV5-1
clone size: many
D gene: TRBD2
CDR3 DNA: TGCGCCAGCAGCTTGGGCCTAGCGGGGAGCACAGATACGCAGTATTTT
CDR3 protein: CASSLGLAGSTDTQYF

J gene: TRBJ2-7
V gene: TRBV7-2
clone size: many
D gene: -
CDR3 DNA: TGTGCCAGCAGCTTAGAAGGGGGGAACTACGAGCAGTACTTC
CDR3 protein: CASSLEGGNYEQYF

J gene: TRBJ2-7
V gene: TRBV11-2
clone size: many
D gene: -
CDR3 DNA: TGTGCCAGCAGCTTAGAGGCAGGAACCTACGAGCAGTACTTC
CDR3 protein: CASSLEAGTYEQYF

J gene: TRBJ2-4
V gene: TRBV7-8
clone size: many
D gene: -
CDR3 DNA: TGTGCCAGCAGCTTAGGGTCACGGTCAGGAGTTGTCATTCAGTACTTC
CDR3 protein: CASSLGSRSGVVIQYF

J gene: TRBJ2-3
V gene: TRBV20-1
clone size: many
D gene: TRBD2
CDR3 DNA: TGCAGTGCTAGAGCTCTGGACCCCGCGGGAGGGGGGGATACGCAGTATTTT
CDR3 protein: CSARALDPAGGGDTQYF

J gene: TRBJ1-1
V gene: TRBV20-1
clone size: -
D gene: -
CDR3 DNA: TGCAGTGCTCCTCAACTTAGCGGGTCCTGGGGAAACACTGAAGCTTTCTTT
CDR3 protein: CSAPQLSGSWGNTEAFF

J gene: TRBJ2-5
V gene: TRBV5-4
clone size: many
D gene: -
CDR3 DNA: TGTGCCAGCAGCTCAACCGAGGGGCAAGAGACCCAGTACTTC
CDR3 protein: CASSSTEGQETQYF

J gene: TRBJ2-6
V gene: TRBV5-4
clone size: many
D gene: TRBD1
CDR3 DNA: TGTGCCAGCAGCCCAAGGACAGGCCACACTGGGGCCAACGTCCTGACTTTC
CDR3 protein: CASSPRTGHTGANVLTF

J gene: TRBJ2-7
V gene: TRBV20-1
clone size: many
D gene: TRBD2
CDR3 DNA: TGCAGTGCCAATCTAGCGGGGGCCTACGAGCAGTACTTC
CDR3 protein: CSANLAGAYEQYF

J gene: TRBJ2-3
V gene: TRBV28
clone size: many
D gene: -
CDR3 DNA: TGTGCCAGCAGAGACGGGACAGATACGCAGTATTTT
CDR3 protein: CASRDGTDTQYF

J gene: TRBJ2-1
V gene: TRBV20-1
clone size: -
D gene: -
CDR3 DNA: TGCAGTGCTAGTTCGGGTAAAGGCGATGAGCAGTTCTTC
CDR3 protein: CSASSGKGDEQFF

J gene: TRBJ1-1
V gene: TRBV10-3
clone size: many
D gene: -
CDR3 DNA: TGTGCCATCAGTGAGTCCAACACTGAAGCTTTCTTT
CDR3 protein: CAISESNTEAFF

J gene: TRBJ1-5
V gene: TRBV24-1
clone size: many
D gene: -
CDR3 DNA: TGTGCCACCAGTGATTCCGGGAATAGCAATCAGCCCCAGCATTTT
CDR3 protein: CATSDSGNSNQPQHF

J gene: TRBJ2-1
V gene: TRBV20-1
clone size: many
D gene: -
CDR3 DNA: TGCAGTGCTCAGGACTACAGCTCCTACAATGAGCAGTTCTTC
CDR3 protein: CSAQDYSSYNEQFF

J gene: TRBJ2-7
V gene: TRBV15
clone size: many
D gene: TRBD2
CDR3 DNA: TGTGCCACCAGCAGAGATGGTGTCGGGAGGCGCGAGCAGTACTTC
CDR3 protein: CATSRDGVGRREQYF

J gene: TRBJ2-1
V gene: TRBV12-3/TRBV12-4
clone size: -
D gene: -
CDR3 DNA: TGTGCCAGCAGATCCCCGCCCCAAACGGGAGAGAATGAGCAGTTCTTC
CDR3 protein: CASRSPPQTGENEQFF

J gene: TRBJ1-1
V gene: TRBV20-1
clone size: many
D gene: -
CDR3 DNA: TGCAGTGCTAGAGAAGGACCCCCGAACACTGAAGCTTTCTTT
CDR3 protein: CSAREGPPNTEAFF

J gene: TRBJ2-3
V gene: TRBV19
clone size: many
D gene: -
CDR3 DNA: TGTGCCAGTAGTATTACACCTCAGGGCCCAGATACGCAGTATTTT
CDR3 protein: CASSITPQGPDTQYF

J gene: TRBJ1-3
V gene: TRBV18
clone size: many
D gene: -
CDR3 DNA: TGTGCCAGCTCACCCACCGGGGCTGGAAACACCATATATTTT
CDR3 protein: CASSPTGAGNTIYF

J gene: TRBJ1-2
V gene: TRBV12-3/TRBV12-4
clone size: few
D gene: -
CDR3 DNA: TGTGCCAGCAGCCGCGAAGGGGGTCTGGACTATGGCTACACCTTC
CDR3 protein: CASSREGGLDYGYTF

J gene: TRBJ2-7
V gene: TRBV19
clone size: -
D gene: TRBD1
CDR3 DNA: TGTGCCAGTAGTCTACGGACAGGGGGCCTGGACGAGCAGTACTTC
CDR3 protein: CASSLRTGGLDEQYF